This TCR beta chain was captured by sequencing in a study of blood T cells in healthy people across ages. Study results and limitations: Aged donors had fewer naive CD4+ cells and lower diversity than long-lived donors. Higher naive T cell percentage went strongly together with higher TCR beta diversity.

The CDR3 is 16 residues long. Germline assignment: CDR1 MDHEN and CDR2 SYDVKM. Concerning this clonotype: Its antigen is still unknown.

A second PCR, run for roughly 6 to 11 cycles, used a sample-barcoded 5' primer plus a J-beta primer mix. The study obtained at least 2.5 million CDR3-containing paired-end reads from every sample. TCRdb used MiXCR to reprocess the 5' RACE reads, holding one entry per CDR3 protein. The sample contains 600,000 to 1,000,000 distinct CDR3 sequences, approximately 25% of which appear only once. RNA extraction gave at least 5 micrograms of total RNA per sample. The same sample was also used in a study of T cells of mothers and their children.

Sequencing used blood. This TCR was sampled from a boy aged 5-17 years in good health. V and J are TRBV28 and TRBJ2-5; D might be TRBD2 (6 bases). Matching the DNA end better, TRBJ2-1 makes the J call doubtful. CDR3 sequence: CASSFGRLGGTNEQFF. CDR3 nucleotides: TGTGCCAGCAGTTTCGGGCGCCTCGGAGGGACCAATGAGCAGTTCTTC.